The rows below give T cell receptor beta chains drawn from one sample of a study of vaccination and CD4 T cells after COVID-19. Which antigens these TCRs recognize remains unknown. One entry per CDR3 protein, called by TCRdb with MiXCR from the PCR reads. The sample gives over 12,000 distinct CDR3 sequences, under 60% of which show up once; 25% to 30% is in the top ten. Sequencing was performed on cultured CD4+ T cells from blood, taken after SARS-CoV-2 vaccination. Receptors originate from a human donor with COVID-19. Each CDR3 is given with its conserved first and last residue. D genes are given only for firm matches. Clone size is shown for a subset of rows, as once, few, many or a class of expanded clone.

clone size	J gene	D gene	V gene	CDR3 DNA	CDR3 protein
.	TRBJ2-7	.	TRBV6-2/TRBV6-3	TGTGCCAGCAGTTCGAACCTTCCCTACGAGCAGTACTTC	CASSSNLPYEQYF
few	TRBJ1-5	.	TRBV6-1	TGTGCCAGCAGGATGGACAGCAATAGCAATCAGCCCCAGCATTTT	CASRMDSNSNQPQHF
.	TRBJ2-3	TRBD2	TRBV10-3	TGTGCCATCAGGGGGACTCGTGGCGCGGGAGCTGAGGATACGCAGTATTTT	CAIRGTRGAGAEDTQYF
.	TRBJ1-2	.	TRBV15	TGTGCCACCAGCAGAGATAGAATGATAGGGGCCGGCTACACCTTC	CATSRDRMIGAGYTF
once	TRBJ2-7	.	TRBV28	TGTGCCAGCAGTTTATACAGGGAGGTCTACGAGCAGTACTTC	CASSLYREVYEQYF
.	TRBJ2-4	.	TRBV7-2	TGTGCCAGCAGCCTAATTGCCGGAAACCAGGGAATTCAGTACTTC	CASSLIAGNQGIQYF
.	TRBJ1-5	.	TRBV5-7	TGTGCCAGCAGCTTGGGGGGCTGGATTCAGCCCCAGCATTTT	CASSLGGWIQPQHF
few	TRBJ2-3	.	TRBV4-3	TGCGCCAGCAGCCAAGCTCGCCTAGCGATTGTTCCAGATACGCAGTATTTT	CASSQARLAIVPDTQYF
.	TRBJ2-7	.	TRBV7-9	TGTGCCAGCAGCTCCGACAGGTTAGGCTACGAGCAGTACTTC	CASSSDRLGYEQYF
few	TRBJ2-1	TRBD2	TRBV2	TGTGCCACCAAGCGGGGGGGGTACAATGAGCAGTTCTTC	CATKRGGYNEQFF
.	TRBJ2-2	TRBD2	TRBV7-3	TGTGCCAGCAGCCTACGTGAGCGGGGGGCCAACACCGGGGAGCTGTTTTTT	CASSLRERGANTGELFF
.	TRBJ1-2	TRBD1	TRBV6-1	TGTGCCAGCAGTCCCCCCGGGACAGGGAGCTATGGCTACACCTTC	CASSPPGTGSYGYTF
.	TRBJ1-3	.	TRBV7-8	TGTGCCAGCAGCTTAGGGGGGGGGGGCTCTGGAAACACCATATATTTT	CASSLGGGGSGNTIYF
few	TRBJ1-1	.	TRBV12-3/TRBV12-4	TGTGCCAGCAGTACCCTAAAGGGGAAAGCTTTCTTT	CASSTLKGKAFF
few	TRBJ2-5	.	TRBV7-9	TGTGCCAGCAGCCCAACGGTCGGCAGGTCGGAGACCCAGTACTTC	CASSPTVGRSETQYF
.	TRBJ2-4	TRBD2	TRBV6-2/TRBV6-3	TGTGCCAGCAGAGCGGGGGCCAGTTTAGCCAAAAACATTCAGTACTTC	CASRAGASLAKNIQYF
.	TRBJ2-7	.	TRBV9	TGTGCCAGCAGCGTCGGGACAAACTACGAGCAGTACTTC	CASSVGTNYEQYF
.	TRBJ1-4	.	TRBV15	TGTGCCACCAGCAGGGACGCCCGAAGTGAAAAACTGTTTTTT	CATSRDARSEKLFF
.	TRBJ2-2	TRBD2	TRBV5-4	TGTGCCAGCAGCTTCTTAGCGGGGGGGCGAACCGGGGAGCTGTTTTTT	CASSFLAGGRTGELFF
few	TRBJ1-2	.	TRBV28	TGTGCCAGCAGGTCAGGGAGTGGCTACACCTTC	CASRSGSGYTF
.	TRBJ1-1	.	TRBV5-6	TGTGCCAGCAGCTTAGGGTCGAACACTGAAGCTTTCTTT	CASSLGSNTEAFF
.	TRBJ2-3	.	TRBV20-1	TGCAGTGCGGCAGGGATAAGCACAGATACGCAGTATTTT	CSAAGISTDTQYF